Only a few counts were recorded for the clone carrying this T cell receptor (beta chain). Its antigen is unidentified. The sample belongs to a study of CD8 T cells in ankylosing spondylitis. Study-level points and caveats: Disease-linked clones were reportedly significantly enriched in matched ankylosing spondylitis synovial fluid. Apparently characteristic of ankylosing spondylitis blood was a TCR beta motif (roughly eight highly homologous variants).

TCRdb redid the calling of the 5' RACE reads with MiXCR, one entry per CDR3 protein. The profile covers approximately 130,000 distinct CDR3 sequences, with 10% to 12% appearing a single time and about 4% taken by the ten largest. Trimming cost V 0 bases and J 7 bases; bases outside gene matches: 9. The CDR3 totals 17 residues. Germline CDR1 is SGHDN and CDR2 is FVKESK. The source material was blood, either unsorted or a sorted T cell fraction (not recorded which). The sequence derives from a female donor with ankylosing spondylitis or in good health (not recorded which). V and J are TRBV14 and TRBJ2-1; TRBD2 matches at 10 bases. The CDR3 coding sequence is TGTGCCAGCAGCCAAGATGCGGGGATTAGCGGGAGGAATGAGCAGTTCTTC. It specifies CASSQDAGISGRNEQFF.